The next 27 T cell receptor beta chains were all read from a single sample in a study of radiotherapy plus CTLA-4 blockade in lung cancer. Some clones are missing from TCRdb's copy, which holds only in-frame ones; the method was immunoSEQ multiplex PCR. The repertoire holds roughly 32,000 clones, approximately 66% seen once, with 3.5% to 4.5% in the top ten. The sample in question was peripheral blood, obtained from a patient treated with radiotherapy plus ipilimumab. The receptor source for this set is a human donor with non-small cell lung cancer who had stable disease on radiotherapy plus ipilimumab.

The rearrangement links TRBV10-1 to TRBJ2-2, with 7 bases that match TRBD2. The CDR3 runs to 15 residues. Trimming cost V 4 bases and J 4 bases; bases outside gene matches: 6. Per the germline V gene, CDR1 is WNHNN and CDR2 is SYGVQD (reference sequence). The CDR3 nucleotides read TGCGCCAGCAGTGCTCGGCGGGGGTTCACCGGGGAGCTGTTTTTT. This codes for CASSARRGFTGELFF.

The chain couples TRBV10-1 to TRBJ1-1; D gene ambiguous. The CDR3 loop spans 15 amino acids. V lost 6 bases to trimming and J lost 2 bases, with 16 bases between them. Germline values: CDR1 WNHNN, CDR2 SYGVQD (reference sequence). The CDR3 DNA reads TGCGCCAGCAGCTTCCCCGAGGAGGGCAACACTGAAGCTTTCTTT. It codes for CASSFPEEGNTEAFF.

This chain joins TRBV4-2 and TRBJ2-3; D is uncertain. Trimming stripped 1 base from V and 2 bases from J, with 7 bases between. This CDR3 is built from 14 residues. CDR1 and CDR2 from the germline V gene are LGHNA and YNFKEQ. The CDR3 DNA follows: TGTGCCAGCAGCCAAGGAAGATACACAGATACGCAGTATTTT. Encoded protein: CASSQGRYTDTQYF.

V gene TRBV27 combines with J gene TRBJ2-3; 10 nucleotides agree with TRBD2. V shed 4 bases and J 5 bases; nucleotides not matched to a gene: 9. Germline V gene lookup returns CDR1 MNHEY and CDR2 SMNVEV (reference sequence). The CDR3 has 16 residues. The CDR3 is CASSSGTSDGLDTQYF. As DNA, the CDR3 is TGTGCCAGCAGTTCCGGGACTAGCGACGGGTTAGATACGCAGTATTTT.

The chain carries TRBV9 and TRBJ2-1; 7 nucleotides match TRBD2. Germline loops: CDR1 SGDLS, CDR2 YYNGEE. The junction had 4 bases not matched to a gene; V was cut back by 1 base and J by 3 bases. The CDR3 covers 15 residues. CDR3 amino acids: CASSVLADYYNEQFF. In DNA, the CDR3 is TGTGCCAGCAGCGTACTAGCGGATTACTACAATGAGCAGTTCTTC.

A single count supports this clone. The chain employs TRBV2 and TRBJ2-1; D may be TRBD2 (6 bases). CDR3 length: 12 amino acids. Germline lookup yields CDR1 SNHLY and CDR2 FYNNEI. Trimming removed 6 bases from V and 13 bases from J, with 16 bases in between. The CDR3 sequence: CASRKLAGPQFF. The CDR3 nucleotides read TGTGCCAGCAGGAAATTGGCGGGACCCCAGTTCTTC.

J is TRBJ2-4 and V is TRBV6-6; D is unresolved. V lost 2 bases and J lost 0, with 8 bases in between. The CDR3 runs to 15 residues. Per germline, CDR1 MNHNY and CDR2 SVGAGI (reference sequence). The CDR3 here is CASSYVGLAKNIQYF. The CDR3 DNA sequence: TGTGCCAGCAGTTACGTCGGGTTAGCCAAAAACATTCAGTACTTC.

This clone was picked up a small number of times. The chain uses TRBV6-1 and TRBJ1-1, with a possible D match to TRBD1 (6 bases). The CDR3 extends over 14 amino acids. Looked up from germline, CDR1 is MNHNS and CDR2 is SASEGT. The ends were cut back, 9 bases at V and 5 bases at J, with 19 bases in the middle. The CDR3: CASRQRGGQTEAFF. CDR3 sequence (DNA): TGTGCCAGTAGACAAAGGGGGGGCCAGACTGAAGCTTTCTTT.

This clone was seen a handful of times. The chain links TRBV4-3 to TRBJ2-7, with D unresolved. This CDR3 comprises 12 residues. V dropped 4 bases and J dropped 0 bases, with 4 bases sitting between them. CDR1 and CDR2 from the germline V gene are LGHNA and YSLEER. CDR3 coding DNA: TGCGCCAGCAGCCTTTTCTCCTACGAGCAGTACTTC. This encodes CASSLFSYEQYF.

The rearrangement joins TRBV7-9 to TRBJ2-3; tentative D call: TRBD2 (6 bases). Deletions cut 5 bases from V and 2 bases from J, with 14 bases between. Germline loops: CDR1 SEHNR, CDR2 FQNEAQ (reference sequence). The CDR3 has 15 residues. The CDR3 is CASSPRELATDTQYF. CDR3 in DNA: TGTGCCAGCAGCCCCCGGGAGCTTGCCACAGATACGCAGTATTTT. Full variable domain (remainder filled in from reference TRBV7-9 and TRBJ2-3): DTGVSQNPRHKITKRGQNVTFRCDPISEHNRLYWYRQTLGQGPEFLTYFQNEAQLEKSRLLSDRFSAERPKGSFSTLEIQRTEQGDSAMYLCASSPRELATDTQYFGPGTRLTVL.

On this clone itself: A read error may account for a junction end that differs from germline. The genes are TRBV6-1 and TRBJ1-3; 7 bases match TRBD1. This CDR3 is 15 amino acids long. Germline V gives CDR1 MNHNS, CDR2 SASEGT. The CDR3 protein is CAGSDGTASGNTIYF. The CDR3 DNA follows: TGTGCCGGCAGTGACGGGACAGCCTCTGGAAACACCATATATTTT.

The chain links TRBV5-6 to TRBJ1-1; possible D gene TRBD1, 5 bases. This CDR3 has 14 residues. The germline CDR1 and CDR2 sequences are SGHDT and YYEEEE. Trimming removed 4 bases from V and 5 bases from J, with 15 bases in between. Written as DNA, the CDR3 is TGTGCCAGCAGCGATATATTCGGGGGGACTGAAGCTTTCTTT. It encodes CASSDIFGGTEAFF.

Written as DNA, the CDR3 is TGTGCCAGCAGTGAAGCGGCGGGGGTAGACGAGCAGTACTTC. Translation: CASSEAAGVDEQYF. J is TRBJ2-7 and V is TRBV2; 7 positions agree with TRBD2. V shed 0 bases and J 5 bases; nucleotides not matched to a gene: 4. The germline V gene has CDR1 SNHLY and CDR2 FYNNEI. The CDR3 is made up of 14 amino acids.

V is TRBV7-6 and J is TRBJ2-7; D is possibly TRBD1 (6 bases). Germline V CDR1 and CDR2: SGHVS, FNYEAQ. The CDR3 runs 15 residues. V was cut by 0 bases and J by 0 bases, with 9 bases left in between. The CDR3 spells CASSLAGGSSYEQYF. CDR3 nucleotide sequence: TGTGCCAGCAGCTTAGCAGGGGGAAGCTCCTACGAGCAGTACTTC.

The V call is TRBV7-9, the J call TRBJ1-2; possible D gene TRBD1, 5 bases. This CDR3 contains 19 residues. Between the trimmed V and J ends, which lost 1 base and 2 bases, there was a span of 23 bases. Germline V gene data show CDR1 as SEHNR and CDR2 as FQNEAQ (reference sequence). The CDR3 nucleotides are TGTGCCAGCAGCTTAGAGGGGCCTGAAGAGGTAATCTTAAACTATGGCTACACCTTC. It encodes CASSLEGPEEVILNYGYTF.

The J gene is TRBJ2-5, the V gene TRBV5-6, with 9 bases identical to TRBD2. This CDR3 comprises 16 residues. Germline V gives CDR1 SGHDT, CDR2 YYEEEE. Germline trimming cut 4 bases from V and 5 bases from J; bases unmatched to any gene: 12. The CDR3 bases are TGTGCCAGCAGCGGAAAGGGGCGGGAGGGCCTTGAGACCCAGTACTTC. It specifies CASSGKGREGLETQYF.

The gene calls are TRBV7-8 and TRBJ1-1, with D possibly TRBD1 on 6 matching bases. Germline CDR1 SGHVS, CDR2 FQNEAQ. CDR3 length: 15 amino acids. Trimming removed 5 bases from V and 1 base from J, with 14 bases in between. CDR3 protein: CASSPNRAENTEAFF. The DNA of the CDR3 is TGTGCCAGCAGCCCAAACAGGGCTGAGAACACTGAAGCTTTCTTT.

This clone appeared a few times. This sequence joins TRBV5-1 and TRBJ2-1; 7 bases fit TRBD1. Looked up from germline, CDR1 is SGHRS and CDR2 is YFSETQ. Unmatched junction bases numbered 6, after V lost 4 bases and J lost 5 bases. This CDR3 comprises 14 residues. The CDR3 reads CASSASTGHNEQFF. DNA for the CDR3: TGCGCCAGCAGCGCGTCGACAGGGCACAATGAGCAGTTCTTC.

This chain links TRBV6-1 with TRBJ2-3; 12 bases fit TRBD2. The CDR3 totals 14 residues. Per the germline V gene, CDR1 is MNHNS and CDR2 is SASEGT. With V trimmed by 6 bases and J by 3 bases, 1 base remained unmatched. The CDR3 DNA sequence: TGTGCCAGCAGCCTAGCGGGGGGGACAGATACGCAGTATTTT. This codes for CASSLAGGTDTQYF.

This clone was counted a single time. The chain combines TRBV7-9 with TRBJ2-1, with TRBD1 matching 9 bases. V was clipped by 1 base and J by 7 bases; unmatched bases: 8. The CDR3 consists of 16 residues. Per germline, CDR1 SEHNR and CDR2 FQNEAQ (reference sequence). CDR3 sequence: CASSLVVTGGQNEQFF. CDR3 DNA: TGTGCCAGCAGCTTAGTCGTGACAGGGGGTCAAAATGAGCAGTTCTTC.

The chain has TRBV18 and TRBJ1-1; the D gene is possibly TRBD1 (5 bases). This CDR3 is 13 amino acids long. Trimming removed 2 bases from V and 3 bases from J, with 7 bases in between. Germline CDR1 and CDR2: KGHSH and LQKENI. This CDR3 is CASSPKTDTEAFF. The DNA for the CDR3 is TGTGCCAGCTCACCAAAGACAGACACTGAAGCTTTCTTT.

The CDR3 loop is CASSPGSSGNTIYF. CDR3 sequence (DNA): TGTGCCAGCAGCCCAGGGAGCTCTGGAAACACCATATATTTT. V usage is TRBV7-9 and J usage is TRBJ1-3; D possibly corresponds to TRBD1 (5 bases). This CDR3 comprises 14 residues. V was cut by 5 bases and J by 0 bases, with 8 bases left in between. The germline V gene encodes CDR1 SEHNR and CDR2 FQNEAQ (reference sequence).

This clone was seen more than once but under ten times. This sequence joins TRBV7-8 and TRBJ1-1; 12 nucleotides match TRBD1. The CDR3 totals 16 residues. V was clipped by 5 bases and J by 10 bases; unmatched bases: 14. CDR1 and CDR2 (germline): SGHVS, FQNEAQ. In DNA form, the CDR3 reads TGTGCCAGCAGCCCCGGGACAGGGGGCCGACGTGATGCAGCTTTCTTT. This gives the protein CASSPGTGGRRDAAFF.

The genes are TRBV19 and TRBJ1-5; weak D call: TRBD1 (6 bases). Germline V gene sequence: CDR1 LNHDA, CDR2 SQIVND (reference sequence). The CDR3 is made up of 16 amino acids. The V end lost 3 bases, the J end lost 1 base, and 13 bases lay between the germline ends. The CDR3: CASSIRYRASNQPQHF. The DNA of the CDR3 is TGTGCCAGTAGTATCCGGTACAGGGCAAGCAATCAGCCCCAGCATTTT.

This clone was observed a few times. The chain's CDR3 is CAISFEREREQYF. The CDR3 DNA follows: TGTGCCATCAGTTTCGAGCGGGAGCGCGAGCAGTACTTC. The J gene is TRBJ2-7, the V gene TRBV10-3; 8 bases are a match to TRBD2. This CDR3 is 13 amino acids long. Germline CDR1 ENHRY, CDR2 SYGVKD. J gave up 6 bases and V 5 bases, and 6 bases lay outside the gene matches.

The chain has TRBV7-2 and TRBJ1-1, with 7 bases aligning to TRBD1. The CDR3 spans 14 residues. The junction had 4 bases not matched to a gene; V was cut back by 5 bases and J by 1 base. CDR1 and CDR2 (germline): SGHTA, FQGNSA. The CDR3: CASSLDRWNTEAFF. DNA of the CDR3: TGTGCCAGCAGCCTGGACAGGTGGAACACTGAAGCTTTCTTT.

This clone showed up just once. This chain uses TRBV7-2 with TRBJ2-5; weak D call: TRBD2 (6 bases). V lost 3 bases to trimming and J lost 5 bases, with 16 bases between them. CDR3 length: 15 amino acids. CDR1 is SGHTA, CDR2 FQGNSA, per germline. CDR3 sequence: CASSFFHGSGETQYF. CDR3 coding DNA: TGTGCCAGCAGCTTTTTTCACGGGAGCGGTGAGACCCAGTACTTC.